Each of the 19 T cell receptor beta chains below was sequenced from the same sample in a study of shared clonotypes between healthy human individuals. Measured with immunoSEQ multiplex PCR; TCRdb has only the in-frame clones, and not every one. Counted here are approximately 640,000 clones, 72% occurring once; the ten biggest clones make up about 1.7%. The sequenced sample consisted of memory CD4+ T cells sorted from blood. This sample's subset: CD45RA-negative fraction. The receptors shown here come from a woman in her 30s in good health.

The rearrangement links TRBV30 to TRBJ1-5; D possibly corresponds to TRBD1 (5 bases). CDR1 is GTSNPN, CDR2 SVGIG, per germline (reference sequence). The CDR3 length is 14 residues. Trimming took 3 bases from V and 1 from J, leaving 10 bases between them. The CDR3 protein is CAWRGPTSNQPQHF. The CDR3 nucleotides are TGTGCCTGGAGGGGGCCCACGAGCAATCAGCCCCAGCATTTT.

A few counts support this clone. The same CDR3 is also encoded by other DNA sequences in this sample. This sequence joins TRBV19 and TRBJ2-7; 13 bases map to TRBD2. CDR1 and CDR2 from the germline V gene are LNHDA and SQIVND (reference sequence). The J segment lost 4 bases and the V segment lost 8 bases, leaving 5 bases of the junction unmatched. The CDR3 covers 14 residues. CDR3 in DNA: TGTGCCAGTTCCCGGACTAGCGGGAGATACGAGCAGTACTTC. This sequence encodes CASSRTSGRYEQYF.

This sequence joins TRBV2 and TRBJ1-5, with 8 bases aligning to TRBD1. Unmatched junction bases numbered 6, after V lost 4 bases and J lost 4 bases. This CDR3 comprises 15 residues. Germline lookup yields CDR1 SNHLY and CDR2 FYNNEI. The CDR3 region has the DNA TGTGCCAGCAGTGCGTCAGGGGGCAGGAATCAGCCCCAGCATTTT. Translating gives CASSASGGRNQPQHF.

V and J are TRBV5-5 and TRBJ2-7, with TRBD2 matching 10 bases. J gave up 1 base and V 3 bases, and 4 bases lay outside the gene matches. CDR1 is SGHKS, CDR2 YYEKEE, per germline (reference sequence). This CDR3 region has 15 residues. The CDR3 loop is CASSSEREGSYEQYF. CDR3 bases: TGTGCCAGCAGCTCCGAGCGGGAGGGATCCTACGAGCAGTACTTC.

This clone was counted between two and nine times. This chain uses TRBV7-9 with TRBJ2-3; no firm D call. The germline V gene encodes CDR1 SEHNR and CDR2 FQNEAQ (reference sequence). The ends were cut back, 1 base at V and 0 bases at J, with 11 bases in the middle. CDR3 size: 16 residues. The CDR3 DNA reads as TGTGCCAGCAGCTTAGATTTGGTCAGCAGCACAGATACGCAGTATTTT. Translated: CASSLDLVSSTDTQYF.

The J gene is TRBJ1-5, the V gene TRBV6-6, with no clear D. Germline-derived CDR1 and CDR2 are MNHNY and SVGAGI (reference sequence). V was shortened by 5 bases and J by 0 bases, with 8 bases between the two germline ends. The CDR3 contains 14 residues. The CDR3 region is CASSRTYSNQPQHF. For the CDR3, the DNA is TGTGCCAGCAGTCGGACGTATAGCAATCAGCCCCAGCATTTT.

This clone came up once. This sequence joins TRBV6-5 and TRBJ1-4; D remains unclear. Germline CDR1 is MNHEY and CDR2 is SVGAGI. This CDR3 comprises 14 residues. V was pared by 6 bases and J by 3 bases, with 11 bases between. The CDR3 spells CASRKVGSNEKLFF. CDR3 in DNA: TGTGCCAGCAGAAAGGTTGGGTCTAATGAAAAACTGTTTTTT.

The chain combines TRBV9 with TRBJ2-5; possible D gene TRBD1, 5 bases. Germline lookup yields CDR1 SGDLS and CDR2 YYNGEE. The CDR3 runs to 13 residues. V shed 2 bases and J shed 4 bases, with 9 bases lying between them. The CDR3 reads CASSVRAGETQYF. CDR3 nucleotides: TGTGCCAGCAGCGTCAGGGCTGGAGAGACCCAGTACTTC.

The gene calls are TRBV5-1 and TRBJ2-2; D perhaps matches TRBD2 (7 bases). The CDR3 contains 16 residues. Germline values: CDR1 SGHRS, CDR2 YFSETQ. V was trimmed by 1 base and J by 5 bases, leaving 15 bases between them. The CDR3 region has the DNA TGCGCCAGCAGCTTGTTCGCAGCGGGACAAACCGGGGAGCTGTTTTTT. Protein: CASSLFAAGQTGELFF.

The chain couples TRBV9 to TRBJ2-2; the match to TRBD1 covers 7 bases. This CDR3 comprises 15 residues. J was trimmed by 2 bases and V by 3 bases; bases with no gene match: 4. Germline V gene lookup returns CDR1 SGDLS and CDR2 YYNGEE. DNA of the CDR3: TGTGCCAGCAGCGCGGGACAGAGAAACACCGGGGAGCTGTTTTTT. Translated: CASSAGQRNTGELFF. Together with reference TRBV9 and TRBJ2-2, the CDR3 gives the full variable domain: DSGVTQTPKHLITATGQRVTLRCSPRSGDLSVYWYQQSLDQGLQFLIQYYNGEERAKGNILERFSAQQFPDLHSELNLSSLELGDSALYFCASSAGQRNTGELFFGEGSRLTVL.

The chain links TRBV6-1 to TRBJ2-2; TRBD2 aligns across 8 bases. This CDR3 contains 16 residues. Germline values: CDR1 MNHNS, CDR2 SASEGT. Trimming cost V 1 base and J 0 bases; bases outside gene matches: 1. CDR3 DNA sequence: TGTGCCAGCAGTGAAGTGCGGGGGGCGAACACCGGGGAGCTGTTTTTT. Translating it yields CASSEVRGANTGELFF.

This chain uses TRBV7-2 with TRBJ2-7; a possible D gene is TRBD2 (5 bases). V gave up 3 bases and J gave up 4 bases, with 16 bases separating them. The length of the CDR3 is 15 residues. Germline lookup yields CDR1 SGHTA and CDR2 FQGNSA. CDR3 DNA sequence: TGTGCCAGCAGCTTGGTTGGCGGGTGGGGTTACGAGCAGTACTTC. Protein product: CASSLVGGWGYEQYF.

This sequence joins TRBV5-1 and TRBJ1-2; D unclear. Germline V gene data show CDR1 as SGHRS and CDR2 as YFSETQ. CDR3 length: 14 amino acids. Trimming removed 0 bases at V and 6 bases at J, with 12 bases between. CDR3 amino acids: CASSLGGGLDGYTF. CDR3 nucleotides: TGCGCCAGCAGCTTGGGCGGAGGGCTCGATGGCTACACCTTC.

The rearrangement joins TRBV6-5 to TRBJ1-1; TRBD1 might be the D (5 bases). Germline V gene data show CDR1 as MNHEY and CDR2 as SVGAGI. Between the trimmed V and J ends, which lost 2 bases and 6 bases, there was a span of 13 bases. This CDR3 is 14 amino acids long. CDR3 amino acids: CASSYPGGGPEAFF. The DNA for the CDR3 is TGTGCCAGCAGTTACCCCGGGGGAGGACCTGAAGCTTTCTTT.

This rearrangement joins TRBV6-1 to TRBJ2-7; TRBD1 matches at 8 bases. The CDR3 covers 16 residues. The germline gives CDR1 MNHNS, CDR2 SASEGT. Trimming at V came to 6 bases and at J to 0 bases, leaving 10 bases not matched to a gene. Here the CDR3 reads CASRENRGFSSYEQYF. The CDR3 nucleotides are TGTGCCAGCAGGGAAAACAGGGGGTTTAGCTCCTACGAGCAGTACTTC.

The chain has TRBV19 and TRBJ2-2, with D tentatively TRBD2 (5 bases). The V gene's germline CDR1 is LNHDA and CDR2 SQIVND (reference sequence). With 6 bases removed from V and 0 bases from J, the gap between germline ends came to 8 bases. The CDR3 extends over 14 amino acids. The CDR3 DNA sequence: TGTGCCAGTAGCGGGATCGCGAACACCGGGGAGCTGTTTTTT. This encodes CASSGIANTGELFF.

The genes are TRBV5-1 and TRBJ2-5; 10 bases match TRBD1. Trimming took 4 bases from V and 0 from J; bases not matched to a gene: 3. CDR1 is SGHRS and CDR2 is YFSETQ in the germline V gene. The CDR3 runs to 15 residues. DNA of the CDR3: TGCGCCAGCAGCGACAGGGGGCTGGACCAAGAGACCCAGTACTTC. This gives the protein CASSDRGLDQETQYF.

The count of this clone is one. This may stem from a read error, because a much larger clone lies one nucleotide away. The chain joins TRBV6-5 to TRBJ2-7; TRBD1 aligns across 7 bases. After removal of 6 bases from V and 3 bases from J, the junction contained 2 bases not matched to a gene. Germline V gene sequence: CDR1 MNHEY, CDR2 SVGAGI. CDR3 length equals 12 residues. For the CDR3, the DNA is TGTGCCAGCAGCCGGGACAGCTACGAGCAGTACTTC. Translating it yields CASSRDSYEQYF.

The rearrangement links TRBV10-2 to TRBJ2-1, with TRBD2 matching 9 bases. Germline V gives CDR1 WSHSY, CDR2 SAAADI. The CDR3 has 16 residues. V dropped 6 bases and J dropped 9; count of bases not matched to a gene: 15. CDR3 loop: CASRALSGREKAEQFF. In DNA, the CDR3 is TGCGCCAGCAGGGCTCTTAGCGGGAGAGAGAAGGCTGAGCAGTTCTTC.